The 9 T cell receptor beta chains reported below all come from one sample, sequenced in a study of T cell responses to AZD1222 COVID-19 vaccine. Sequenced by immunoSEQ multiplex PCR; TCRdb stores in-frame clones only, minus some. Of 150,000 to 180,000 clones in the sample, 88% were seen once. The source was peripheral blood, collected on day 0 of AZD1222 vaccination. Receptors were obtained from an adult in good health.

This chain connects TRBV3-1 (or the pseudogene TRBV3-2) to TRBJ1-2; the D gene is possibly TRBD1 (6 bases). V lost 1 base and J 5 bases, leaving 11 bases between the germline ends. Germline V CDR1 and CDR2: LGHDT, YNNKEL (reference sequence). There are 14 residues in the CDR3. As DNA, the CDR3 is TGTGCCAGCAGCCAAGGGTTGGGACAATATGGCTACACCTTC. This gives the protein CASSQGLGQYGYTF.

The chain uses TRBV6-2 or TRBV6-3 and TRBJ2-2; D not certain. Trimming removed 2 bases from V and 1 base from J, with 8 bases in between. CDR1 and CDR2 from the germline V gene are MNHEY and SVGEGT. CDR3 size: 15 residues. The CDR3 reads CASSYGPQNTGELFF. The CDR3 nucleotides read TGTGCCAGCAGTTACGGTCCGCAGAACACCGGGGAGCTGTTTTTT.

The CDR3 sequence is CASSTQQGGNTEAFF. The DNA for the CDR3 is TGTGCCAGCAGTACTCAACAGGGGGGGAACACTGAAGCTTTCTTT. This rearrangement joins TRBV6-2 or TRBV6-3 to TRBJ1-1; 8 positions agree with TRBD1. CDR3 length equals 15 residues. Germline V gene data show CDR1 as MNHEY and CDR2 as SVGEGT. Germline trimming cut 5 bases from V and 1 base from J; bases unmatched to any gene: 6.

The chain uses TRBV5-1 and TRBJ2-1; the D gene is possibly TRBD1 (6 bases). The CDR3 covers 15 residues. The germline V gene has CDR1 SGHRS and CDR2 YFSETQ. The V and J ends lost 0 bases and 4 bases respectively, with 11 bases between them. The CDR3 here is CASSLADRRYNEQFF. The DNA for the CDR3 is TGCGCCAGCAGCTTGGCCGACAGGAGATACAATGAGCAGTTCTTC.

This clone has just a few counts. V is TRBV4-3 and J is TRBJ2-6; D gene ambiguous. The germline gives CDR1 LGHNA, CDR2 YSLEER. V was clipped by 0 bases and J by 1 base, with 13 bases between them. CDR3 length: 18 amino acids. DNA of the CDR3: TGCGCCAGCAGCCAAGATTTTGCCCCAGGTTCTGGGGCCAACGTCCTGACTTTC. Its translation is CASSQDFAPGSGANVLTF.

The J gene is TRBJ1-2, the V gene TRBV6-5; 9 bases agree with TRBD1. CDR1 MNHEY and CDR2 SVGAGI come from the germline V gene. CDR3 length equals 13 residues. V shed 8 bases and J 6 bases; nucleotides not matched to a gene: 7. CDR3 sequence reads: CASLQGARDGYTF. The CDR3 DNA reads TGTGCCAGCCTACAGGGGGCGAGGGATGGCTACACCTTC.

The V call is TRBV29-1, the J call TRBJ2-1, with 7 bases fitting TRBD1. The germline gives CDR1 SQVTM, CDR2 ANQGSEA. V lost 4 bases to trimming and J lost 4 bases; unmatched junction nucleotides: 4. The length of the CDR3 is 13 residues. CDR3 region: CSVVTGIYNEQFF. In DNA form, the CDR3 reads TGCAGCGTTGTGACAGGGATATACAATGAGCAGTTCTTC.

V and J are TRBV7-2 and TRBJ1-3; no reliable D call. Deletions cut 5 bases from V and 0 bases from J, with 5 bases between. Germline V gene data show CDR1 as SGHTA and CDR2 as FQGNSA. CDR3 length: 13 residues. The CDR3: CASSQTSGNTIYF. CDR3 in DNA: TGTGCCAGCAGCCAGACCTCTGGAAACACCATATATTTT.

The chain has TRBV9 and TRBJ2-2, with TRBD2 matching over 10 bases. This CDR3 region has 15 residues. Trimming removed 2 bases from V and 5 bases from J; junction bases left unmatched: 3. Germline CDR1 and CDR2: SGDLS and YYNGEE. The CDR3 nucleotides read TGTGCCAGCAGCGTTTTAGCGGGGGGAACCGGGGAGCTGTTTTTT. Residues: CASSVLAGGTGELFF.